This is a list of T cell receptor beta chains from one sample in a study of shared clonotypes between healthy human individuals. The data were produced by immunoSEQ multiplex PCR, yet TCRdb's version contains in-frame clones alone and is incomplete. This repertoire shows some 1,400,000 clones, around 97% found once; its top ten account for 1% to 1.5%. The sample taken for sequencing was naive CD4+ T cells sorted from blood. The receptor source for this set is a man aged 30 to 45 in good health. Each CDR3 is given with its conserved first and last residue. Each record gives: D gene, clone size, V gene, J gene, CDR3 protein, CDR3 DNA. The D gene is left open where the match is weak. Size is omitted from some rows. Given values are once, few, many or a class for expanded clones.

>TRBD1|NA|TRBV19|TRBJ2-3
CASSTSRDRITDTQYF
TGTGCCAGTAGTACAAGCCGGGACAGAATCACAGATACGCAGTATTTT
>NA|NA|TRBV7-9|TRBJ2-2
CASSLQMRAGELFF
TGTGCCAGCAGCTTACAGATGCGGGCCGGGGAGCTGTTTTTT
>NA|NA|TRBV18|TRBJ1-5
CASSPDHQPQHF
TGTGCCAGCTCACCAGATCATCAGCCCCAGCATTTT
>NA|NA|TRBV6-7|TRBJ1-4
CASRLETGFYLGELFF
TGTGCCAGCAGGTTAGAAACAGGGTTTTACCTTGGGGAACTGTTTTTT
>NA|NA|TRBV5-4|TRBJ1-2
CASSNHKSYGYTF
TGTGCCAGCAGCAATCATAAGTCCTATGGCTACACCTTC
>TRBD1|NA|TRBV2|TRBJ2-7
CASRTNTRRHRGWYEQYF
TGTGCCAGCAGGACGAATACTCGGCGGCACAGGGGTTGGTACGAGCAGTACTTC
>NA|NA|TRBV29-1|TRBJ2-5
CSVALPSRIKETQYF
TGCAGCGTTGCTCTCCCTTCGAGAATAAAAGAGACCCAGTACTTC
>NA|NA|TRBV10-3|TRBJ2-7
CAISESLGGTSFYEQYF
TGTGCCATCAGTGAGTCCTTGGGGGGTACCTCGTTCTACGAGCAGTACTTC
>NA|NA|TRBV9|TRBJ2-3
CASSKRKPNPGRPDTQYF
TGTGCCAGCAGCAAACGGAAGCCAAACCCGGGGCGCCCAGATACGCAGTATTTT
>TRBD2|NA|TRBV28|TRBJ2-3
CASSIGLAGSSTDTQYF
TGTGCCAGCAGTATTGGACTAGCGGGTTCTAGCACAGATACGCAGTATTTT
>NA|NA|TRBV7-9|TRBJ1-5
CASSSGGNQPQHF
TGTGCCAGCAGCTCGGGGGGTAATCAGCCCCAGCATTTT
>TRBD1|NA|TRBV11-1|TRBJ1-1
CASSSSRGLGTEAFF
TGTGCCAGCAGCTCCAGCAGGGGGCTGGGCACTGAAGCTTTCTTT
>NA|NA|TRBV2|TRBJ1-1
CASRDPNSPDSSTHTEAFF
TGTGCCAGCAGGGATCCTAACTCCCCCGACAGTTCGACTCACACTGAAGCTTTCTTT
>NA|once|TRBV6-5|TRBJ2-5
CASSYSAGRKETQYF
TGTGCCAGCAGTTACTCAGCAGGGAGGAAAGAGACCCAGTACTTC
>TRBD2|NA|TRBV7-9|TRBJ2-7
CASSYRTSGAEQYF
TGTGCCAGCAGCTACCGGACTAGTGGGGCCGAGCAGTACTTC
>NA|NA|TRBV5-1|TRBJ2-3
CASSLGRTATDTQYF
TGCGCCAGCAGCTTGGGTAGGACTGCCACAGATACGCAGTATTTT
>NA|NA|TRBV27|TRBJ2-1
CASEGNSYNEQFF
TGTGCCAGCGAGGGGAATTCCTACAATGAGCAGTTCTTC
>NA|NA|TRBV29-1|TRBJ2-7
CSVGKTGSSYEQYF
TGCAGCGTTGGAAAAACGGGGAGCTCCTACGAGCAGTACTTC
>NA|once|TRBV19|TRBJ1-2
CASSTNGGGYGYTF
TGTGCCAGTAGTACCAACGGGGGCGGCTATGGCTACACCTTC
>TRBD1|NA|TRBV2|TRBJ1-2
CASPKGTDYGYTF
TGTGCCAGCCCTAAAGGGACAGACTATGGCTACACCTTC
>NA|NA|TRBV6-1|TRBJ2-7
CASSGKTTVYEQYF
TGTGCCAGCAGTGGGAAGACAACCGTCTACGAGCAGTACTTC
>NA|NA|TRBV30|TRBJ1-2
CAWSPLSNYGYTF
TGTGCCTGGAGCCCCTTGTCTAACTATGGCTACACCTTC
>NA|NA|TRBV11-3|TRBJ1-4
CASSLRVMTNEKLFF
TGTGCCAGCAGCTTGAGGGTTATGACTAATGAAAAACTGTTTTTT
>TRBD2|NA|TRBV2|TRBJ2-7
CASAKRGSEQYF
TGTGCCAGCGCAAAGCGGGGTAGCGAGCAGTACTTC
>TRBD2|NA|TRBV7-9|TRBJ2-7
CASTLTSGYEQYF
TGTGCCAGCACCCTAACTAGCGGTTACGAGCAGTACTTC
>NA|NA|TRBV7-9|TRBJ1-1
CASRDPGLPNTEAFF
TGTGCCAGCAGGGATCCCGGACTGCCCAACACTGAAGCTTTCTTT
>NA|NA|TRBV11-2|TRBJ2-3
CASSLGYRGTDTQYF
TGTGCCAGCAGCTTAGGGTACAGGGGCACAGATACGCAGTATTTT
>NA|NA|TRBV18|TRBJ1-3
CASSPDSAYRYF
TGTGCCAGCTCACCCGATAGCGCATATCGGTATTTT
>NA|NA|TRBV20-1|TRBJ1-2
CSVRFEHGYTF
TGCAGTGTTAGATTTGAGCATGGCTACACCTTC
>NA|NA|TRBV5-5|TRBJ2-4
CASSLAEGNIQYF
TGTGCCAGCAGCTTGGCCGAGGGAAACATTCAGTACTTC
>NA|NA|TRBV7-9|TRBJ1-3
CASSLASSGNTIYF
TGTGCCAGCAGCTTAGCGTCCTCTGGAAACACCATATATTTT
>NA|NA|TRBV7-2|TRBJ1-1
CASSPPTGANTEAFF
TGTGCCAGCAGCCCCCCGACGGGAGCCAACACTGAAGCTTTCTTT
>NA|NA|TRBV28|TRBJ2-1
CVAEGTYNEQFF
TGTGTGGCGGAGGGGACCTACAATGAGCAGTTCTTC
>NA|NA|TRBV30|TRBJ1-5
CAWSVEPNQPQHF
TGTGCCTGGAGTGTTGAACCAAATCAGCCCCAGCATTTT
>NA|NA|TRBV9|TRBJ2-5
CASSVGRAQETQYF
TGTGCCAGCAGCGTTGGCAGGGCGCAAGAGACCCAGTACTTC
>NA|NA|TRBV6-6|TRBJ2-1
CATALSYNEQFF
TGTGCCACAGCTCTTTCCTACAATGAGCAGTTCTTC
>TRBD2|NA|TRBV2|TRBJ2-7
CASGTSGSHEQYF
TGTGCCAGTGGGACTAGCGGGAGCCACGAGCAGTACTTC
>TRBD2|once|TRBV4-1|TRBJ2-7
CASRAVPVGGSSDEQYF
TGCGCCAGCCGTGCGGTTCCGGTAGGCGGGAGTTCCGACGAGCAGTACTTC
>TRBD2|NA|TRBV10-2|TRBJ2-2
CASRIIAGGPTPGELFF
TGCGCCAGCAGGATTATAGCGGGAGGCCCGACACCCGGGGAGCTGTTTTTT
>TRBD2|once|TRBV7-2|TRBJ2-2
CASSLLAGGFGNTGELFF
TGTGCCAGCAGCTTACTAGCGGGAGGATTCGGTAACACCGGGGAGCTGTTTTTT
>TRBD2|NA|TRBV5-4|TRBJ2-5
CASSTGLAGGGETQYF
TGTGCCAGCAGCACCGGACTAGCGGGAGGGGGGGAGACCCAGTACTTC
>NA|NA|TRBV6-1|TRBJ1-5
CASRALGAQNQPQHF
TGTGCCAGCAGGGCGCTGGGGGCCCAAAATCAGCCCCAGCATTTT
>TRBD1|NA|TRBV28|TRBJ2-7
CASTPRPDRAEQYF
TGTGCCAGCACCCCCAGGCCGGACAGGGCCGAGCAGTACTTC
>TRBD2|NA|TRBV10-3|TRBJ2-4
CAIRSAGGDKNIQYF
TGTGCCATCAGGTCCGCGGGAGGTGATAAAAACATTCAGTACTTC
>TRBD2|NA|TRBV5-1|TRBJ2-1
CASTAGGGNYNEQFF
TGCGCCAGCACCGCGGGGGGAGGGAACTACAATGAGCAGTTCTTC
>NA|NA|TRBV29-1|TRBJ1-1
CSLHTGTVNTEAFF
TGCAGTCTCCATACAGGTACTGTGAACACTGAAGCTTTCTTT
>NA|NA|TRBV6-1|TRBJ2-7
CASHATPASYEQYF
TGTGCCAGCCATGCGACCCCTGCTTCCTACGAGCAGTACTTC
>NA|once|TRBV11-2|TRBJ2-3
CASRKVGSSTDTQYF
TGTGCCAGCAGGAAGGTGGGATCTAGCACAGATACGCAGTATTTT
>TRBD2|NA|TRBV7-6|TRBJ2-1
CASSLLSGRSGNEQFF
TGTGCCAGCAGCTTGCTAAGCGGGAGATCGGGAAATGAGCAGTTCTTC
>TRBD1|NA|TRBV28|TRBJ1-5
CASSARQGNQPQHF
TGTGCCAGCAGCGCCCGACAGGGTAACCAGCCCCAGCATTTT
>NA|NA|TRBV5-1|TRBJ1-2
CASSLAPGDYGYTF
TGCGCCAGCAGCTTGGCCCCAGGGGACTATGGCTACACCTTC
>TRBD2|NA|TRBV5-1|TRBJ2-1
CASSLARTSGMDEQFF
TGCGCCAGCAGCTTGGCTAGGACTAGCGGGATGGATGAGCAGTTCTTC
>NA|NA|TRBV28|TRBJ1-4
CASSLAPANEKLFF
TGTGCCAGCAGCTTGGCCCCAGCTAATGAAAAACTGTTTTTT